These T cell receptor beta chains were read from a single sample in a study of blood T cell repertoires in COVID-19. Method: immunoSEQ multiplex PCR; TCRdb's copy keeps in-frame clones and lacks some. The sample gives about 180,000 clones, roughly 79% of which show up once; roughly 28% is in the top ten. The specimen sequenced was peripheral blood. The receptor set was obtained from a woman in her 70s with acute or convalescent COVID-19. CDR3s include the opening cysteine and the closing phenylalanine or tryptophan. A D gene is named only where the DNA matches it firmly. Size is omitted from some rows. Given values are once, few, many or a class for expanded clones.

>TRBD2|NA|TRBV27|TRBJ2-3
TGTGCCAGCACTTCTCCCGGGAGGGGCACAGATACGCAGTATTTT
CASTSPGRGTDTQYF
>TRBD2|once|TRBV9|TRBJ2-1
TGTGCCAGCAGCCCGGGACTAGCGATATATGAGCAGTTCTTC
CASSPGLAIYEQFF
>NA|NA|TRBV15|TRBJ2-3
TGTGCCACCAGCAGAGATGCAGGGGCAGATACGCAGTATTTT
CATSRDAGADTQYF
>NA|NA|TRBV12-3/TRBV12-4|TRBJ2-7
TGTGCCAGCAGTTTCACAGTCTCCTACGAGCAGTACTTC
CASSFTVSYEQYF
>TRBD2|NA|TRBV4-1|TRBJ2-2
TGCGCCAGCAGCCAAGACGAAGCTAGCGGGAGTCGTACCGGGGAGCTGTTTTTT
CASSQDEASGSRTGELFF
>NA|NA|TRBV2|TRBJ1-4
TGTGCCAGCAGTCCGGGAGCCGATGAAGGCGAAAAACTGTTTTTT
CASSPGADEGEKLFF
>TRBD1|NA|TRBV14|TRBJ2-7
TGTGCCAGCAGCCAAGAACAGGGGGCCCCCTACGAGCAGTACTTC
CASSQEQGAPYEQYF
>NA|NA|TRBV30|TRBJ1-5
TGTGCCTGGAGTGCCCGGCGGGGAGGGGGGGATCAGCCCCAGCATTTT
CAWSARRGGGDQPQHF
>TRBD2|few|TRBV5-5|TRBJ2-2
TGTGCCAGCAGGGAGACTAGCGGATTCGGGGAGCTGTTTTTT
CASRETSGFGELFF
>TRBD2|NA|TRBV10-3|TRBJ2-3
TGTGCCATCAGGCGGGAGGGGGGCACAGATACGCAGTATTTT
CAIRREGGTDTQYF
>TRBD2|NA|TRBV5-8|TRBJ2-3
TGTGCCAGCAGCTTGGGTGGGAGGGCCGCAGATACGCAGTATTTT
CASSLGGRAADTQYF
>TRBD1|NA|TRBV5-1|TRBJ2-7
TGCGCCAGCAGCTTGGGGACAGGGGGCCGCGGCGAGCAGTACTTC
CASSLGTGGRGEQYF
>NA|once|TRBV6-5|TRBJ2-7
TGTGCCAGCAGTCGACCGGGTGAATACGAGCAGTACTTC
CASSRPGEYEQYF
>NA|NA|TRBV2|TRBJ2-7
TGTGCCAGCAGGGTGGGCCTCTACTACGAGCAGTACTTC
CASRVGLYYEQYF
>NA|NA|TRBV7-2|TRBJ1-4
TGTGCCAGCAGCTTGACAGTAGTTGCAACTAATGAAAAACTGTTTTTT
CASSLTVVATNEKLFF
>NA|NA|TRBV5-5|TRBJ2-1
TGTGCCAGCAGCCTGGTCGGGATTACCCTCAATGAGCAGTTCTTC
CASSLVGITLNEQFF
>NA|once|TRBV19|TRBJ1-5
TGTGCCAGTGGGGGGTTGGGCAATCAGCCCCAGCATTTT
CASGGLGNQPQHF
>NA|NA|TRBV4-1|TRBJ2-3
TGCGCCAGCAGCTGGCAGGAAAGCACAGATACGCAGTATTTT
CASSWQESTDTQYF
>TRBD1|NA|TRBV3-1/TRBV3-2|TRBJ1-2
TGTGCCAGCAGCCAAGGGGGGACAGTTAAGCACACCTTC
CASSQGGTVKHTF
>TRBD2|NA|TRBV6-5|TRBJ2-2
TGTGCCAGCAGACCCCTGACTAGCGTGGCCGGGGAGCTGTTTTTT
CASRPLTSVAGELFF
>NA|once|TRBV2|TRBJ1-1
TGTGCCAGCAGTGTAACGACGGAGACTGAAGCTTTCTTT
CASSVTTETEAFF
>NA|NA|TRBV5-1|TRBJ2-1
TGCGCCAGCAGCTTCGGGAGCCCGGCAAATGAGCAGTTCTTC
CASSFGSPANEQFF
>NA|NA|TRBV27|TRBJ1-6
TGTGCCAGCAGTCTCGGGAGCTCCTATAATTCACCCCTCCACTTT
CASSLGSSYNSPLHF
>NA|NA|TRBV3-1/TRBV3-2|TRBJ2-7
TGTGCCAGCAGCCAAGTCGAGACTTACGAGCAGTACTTC
CASSQVETYEQYF
>TRBD1|NA|TRBV24-1|TRBJ2-2
TGTGCCACCAGTGATTCCCCCTTAGACAGGGCTCCAGGCACCGGGGAGCTGTTTTTT
CATSDSPLDRAPGTGELFF
>NA|NA|TRBV29-1|TRBJ1-4
TGCAGCGTTTCCCCGGGAGGACTGGATGAAAAACTGTTTTTT
CSVSPGGLDEKLFF
>TRBD1|once|TRBV19|TRBJ1-5
TGTGCCAGTAGTGTCCGGGACAGGGTGTCCAATCAGCCCCAGCATTTT
CASSVRDRVSNQPQHF
>NA|NA|TRBV6-1|TRBJ1-1
TGTGCCAGCAGTGACAAGAACACTGAAGCTTTCTTT
CASSDKNTEAFF
>TRBD2|NA|TRBV3-1/TRBV3-2|TRBJ2-1
TGTGCCAGCCGACCGGCGGTAGCGGGAGCTAGTGAGCAGTTCTTC
CASRPAVAGASEQFF
>TRBD1|few|TRBV19|TRBJ2-5
TGTGCCAGTAGTATACCATCGGGACAGGGGGCAGGGACCCAGTACTTC
CASSIPSGQGAGTQYF
>TRBD2|NA|TRBV7-2|TRBJ2-1
TGTGCCAGCAGCTTAGGCCCGGGACTAGCGGGAGGTGCTGAGCAGTTCTTC
CASSLGPGLAGGAEQFF
>NA|NA|TRBV9|TRBJ2-2
TGTGCCAGCAGCCCGTCCTCCGGAGTCGGGGAGCTGTTTTTT
CASSPSSGVGELFF
>NA|NA|TRBV6-6|TRBJ1-2
TGTGCCAGCACCAAACCACAGGAAACTTATGGCTACACCTTC
CASTKPQETYGYTF
>TRBD2|NA|TRBV4-1|TRBJ2-1
TGCGCCAGCAGCCCCTCTCGCCGGGAGGATGCGGGTAATGAGCAGTTCTTC
CASSPSRREDAGNEQFF
>NA|NA|TRBV5-1|TRBJ2-5
TGCGCCAGCAGCTTGGAAGGCAGGGGAGAGACCCAGTACTTC
CASSLEGRGETQYF
>TRBD2|NA|TRBV2|TRBJ2-2
TGTGCCAGCGCGGGAGCCAACACCGGGGAGCTGTTTTTT
CASAGANTGELFF
>NA|NA|TRBV27|TRBJ2-7
TGTGCCAGCAGTCCCGTCCTGGGACTTCAGCAGTACTTC
CASSPVLGLQQYF
>NA|NA|TRBV9|TRBJ2-2
TGTGCCAGCAGCCCCACGTCTAGCGGGGAGCTGTTTTTT
CASSPTSSGELFF
>TRBD1|NA|TRBV28|TRBJ1-1
TGTGCCAGCAGTTTAGACAGGGCCGTTCGGGAAGCTTTCTTT
CASSLDRAVREAFF